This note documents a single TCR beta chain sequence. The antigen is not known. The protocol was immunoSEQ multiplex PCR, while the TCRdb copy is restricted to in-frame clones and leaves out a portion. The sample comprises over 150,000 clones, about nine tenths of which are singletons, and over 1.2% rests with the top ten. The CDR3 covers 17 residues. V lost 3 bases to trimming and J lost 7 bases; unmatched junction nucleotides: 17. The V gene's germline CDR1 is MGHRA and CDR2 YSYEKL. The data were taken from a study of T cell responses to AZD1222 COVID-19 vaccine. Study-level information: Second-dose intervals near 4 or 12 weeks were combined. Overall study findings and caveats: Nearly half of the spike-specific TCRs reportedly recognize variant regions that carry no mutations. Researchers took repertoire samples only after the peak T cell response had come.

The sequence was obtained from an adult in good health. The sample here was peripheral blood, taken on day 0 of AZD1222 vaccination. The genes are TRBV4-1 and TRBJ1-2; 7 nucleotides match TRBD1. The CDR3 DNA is TGCGCCAGCAGCCACCTCCAAGGAGGAGGGGCAGGGGGTGGCTACACCTTC. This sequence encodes CASSHLQGGGAGGGYTF.